These 25 T cell receptor beta chains came from one sample sequenced in a study of post-analysis software for immune sequencing data. Findings and caveats of the study: Roughly 5 TRBV segments (TRBV5-6, TRBV5-1 and TRBV20-1 among them) occurred more frequently in patients than in controls.

TCR beta cDNA libraries had unique molecular identifiers. In TCRdb, the PCR reads were re-called with MiXCR into one record per CDR3 protein. The sample carries about 800,000 distinct CDR3 sequences, just under 30% recorded once. These receptors have no identified antigens. The sample consisted of blood. These receptors all come from a girl aged 10-17 years with multiple sclerosis.

The rearrangement links TRBV6-2 or TRBV6-3 to TRBJ2-1; possible D gene TRBD2, 6 bases. Trimming stripped 6 bases from V and 0 bases from J, with 9 bases between. This CDR3 spans 14 amino acids. Germline lookup yields CDR1 MNHEY and CDR2 SVGEGT. CDR3 DNA: TGTGCCAGCAGGGAAGCGGGCTCCTACAATGAGCAGTTCTTC. Translated: CASREAGSYNEQFF.

There are a few counts of this clonotype. The rearrangement uses TRBV10-3 and TRBJ1-4; D is uncertain. Deletions cut 3 bases from V and 6 bases from J, with 11 bases between. Germline loops: CDR1 ENHRY, CDR2 SYGVKD. This CDR3 has 14 amino acids. The CDR3 DNA sequence: TGTGCCATCAGTGATGGGGAGATCGATGAAAAACTGTTTTTT. It specifies CAISDGEIDEKLFF.

This chain links TRBV4-1 with TRBJ2-5, with 7 bases identical to TRBD2. The end of the DNA is better explained by TRBJ2-7, so the J call may be wrong. CDR3 length: 15 residues. Looked up from germline, CDR1 is MGHRA and CDR2 is YSYEKL. The CDR3 DNA is TGCGCCAGCAGCTACCCGGGGACTAAGTTGGACGAGCAGTACTTC. This gives the protein CASSYPGTKLDEQYF.

The table lists this clonotype with many counts. At one boundary the junction diverges from the germline segment, which might be a read error. V gene TRBV5-1 combines with J gene TRBJ2-3, with unresolved D. CDR3 length equals 12 residues. The germline gives CDR1 SGHRS, CDR2 YFSETQ. The CDR3, as DNA: TGTGCCAGCAGTACAGGCACAGATACGCAGTATTTT. Amino acid sequence: CASSTGTDTQYF.

The chain combines TRBV6-5 with TRBJ1-3, with D unclear. Germline V gives CDR1 MNHEY, CDR2 SVGAGI. This CDR3 contains 16 residues. Trimming took 0 bases from V and 4 from J, leaving 13 bases between them. The CDR3 DNA sequence: TGTGCCAGCAGTTACTCGCTCACTCTCCTCGGAAACACCATATATTTT. Its translation: CASSYSLTLLGNTIYF.

With respect to this clonotype: It is unclear where the CDR3 begins or ends on the DNA, so no DNA is shown, and the CDR3 is as TCRdb lists it. The rearrangement links TRBV2 to TRBJ1-1; TRBD1 reflects the table's D call only, with no check against the DNA. The germline CDR1 and CDR2 sequences are SNHLY and FYNNEI. The CDR3 is 13 amino acids in total, end residues counted. CDR3 sequence reads: CASRDSVGQGTFF.

In its sample, this clonotype was seen once. The chain combines TRBV20-1 with TRBJ1-6; tentatively, D is TRBD1 (6 bases). The CDR3 length is 15 residues. Germline V gene lookup returns CDR1 DFQATT and CDR2 SNEGSKA (reference sequence). The V end was cut by 4 bases, the J end by 6 bases, with 16 bases between. CDR3 DNA sequence: TGCAGTGCTATTTACCAGGGGCGCGCTAATTCACCCCTCCACTTT. Translating gives CSAIYQGRANSPLHF.

The chain has TRBV20-1 and TRBJ1-2; no firm D call. The V gene's germline CDR1 is DFQATT and CDR2 SNEGSKA (reference sequence). The CDR3 sequence is 14 residues long. The CDR3 loop is CRVSSDGGTVRYTF. The CDR3 nucleotides read TGCAGGGTTTCGAGCGATGGAGGCACCGTTCGCTACACCTTC.

The genes are TRBV20-1 and TRBJ2-7; 11 bases agree with TRBD1. CDR1 and CDR2 (germline): DFQATT, SNEGSKA (reference sequence). This CDR3 region has 14 residues. Germline trimming cut 3 bases from V and 7 bases from J; bases unmatched to any gene: 8. The CDR3: CSASWDRGYHEQYF. For the CDR3, the DNA is TGCAGTGCTAGTTGGGACAGGGGGTATCATGAGCAGTACTTC.

The genes are TRBV7-2 and TRBJ2-3, with 7 positions matching TRBD2. The germline CDR1 and CDR2 sequences are SGHTA and FQGNSA. V lost 5 bases to trimming and J lost 0 bases; unmatched junction nucleotides: 5. The CDR3 runs 15 residues. This CDR3 is CASSILAESTDTQYF. The CDR3 coding sequence is TGTGCCAGCAGCATCCTAGCGGAAAGCACAGATACGCAGTATTTT.

The chain couples TRBV5-1 to TRBJ2-1; a possible D gene is TRBD1 (6 bases). In germline, CDR1 is SGHRS, CDR2 YFSETQ. Trimming cost V 0 bases and J 4 bases, with 14 bases left between them. CDR3 length: 16 residues. CDR3 residues: CASSLVGAPPYNEQFF. CDR3 sequence (DNA): TGCGCCAGCAGCTTGGTGGGGGCTCCTCCATACAATGAGCAGTTCTTC.

The chain links TRBV6-5 to TRBJ2-1; either TRBD1 or TRBD2 may fit D (7 bases each). V was cut by 3 bases and J by 13 bases, with 22 bases left in between. The germline gives CDR1 MNHEY, CDR2 SVGAGI. The CDR3 consists of 15 residues. CDR3 in DNA: TGTGCCAGCAGTTATGGGAGGGGGCGGCAAGAGACCCAGTTCTTC. Amino acids: CASSYGRGRQETQFF.

The sample holds one count of this clonotype. The gene calls are TRBV27 and TRBJ1-1; D is perhaps TRBD1 (6 bases). The CDR3 is 14 amino acids. Trimming took 11 bases from V and 0 from J, leaving 16 bases between them. Per the germline V gene, CDR1 is MNHEY and CDR2 is SMNVEV (reference sequence). Here the CDR3 reads CACKGGPLNTEAFF. The CDR3 bases are TGTGCCTGTAAGGGGGGACCTTTGAACACTGAAGCTTTCTTT.

This clonotype was picked up a small number of times. The germline gene is not matched at one end of the junction; a read error may be the cause. The genes are TRBV25-1 and TRBJ2-7; D gene ambiguous. This CDR3 is 14 amino acids long. The germline V gene has CDR1 MGHDK and CDR2 SYGVNS. In nucleotides, the CDR3 is TGTGCCAGCAGTGATTCCGGTAGCTCCTACGAGCGGTACTTC. Translation gives CASSDSGSSYERYF.

The chain is built from TRBV25-1 and TRBJ1-2, with D unresolved. This CDR3 has 13 amino acids. The germline V and J ends were trimmed by 1 base and 5 bases, with 8 bases remaining between them. Germline V gives CDR1 MGHDK, CDR2 SYGVNS. CDR3 amino acids: CASSESGSYGYTF. The DNA for the CDR3 is TGTGCCAGCAGTGAATCGGGGTCTTATGGCTACACCTTC.

The chain employs TRBV29-1 and TRBJ1-1; no firm D call. CDR3 length: 12 amino acids. The V gene's germline CDR1 is SQVTM and CDR2 ANQGSEA. The CDR3 DNA sequence: TGCGGCGCCTACCGAAAGCAGACTGAAGCTTTCTTT. This translates into CGAYRKQTEAFF.

This clonotype turned up a few times. The chain carries TRBV20-1 and TRBJ2-7; 7 bases agree with TRBD2. V trimming: 6 bases; J trimming: 2 bases; junction bases outside the gene matches: 7. CDR1 and CDR2 from the germline V gene are DFQATT and SNEGSKA (reference sequence). The length of the CDR3 is 13 residues. The chain's CDR3 is CSAGRGRPYEQYF. CDR3 bases: TGCAGTGCAGGGAGGGGCAGGCCCTACGAGCAGTACTTC.

This chain links TRBV4-1 with TRBJ2-3, with 7 bases fitting TRBD2. The CDR3 extends over 16 amino acids. Germline V lookup: CDR1 MGHRA, CDR2 YSYEKL. J lost 5 bases, V lost 3 bases, and 11 bases had no gene match. This chain's CDR3 is CASSHQLANQLDTQYF. The DNA for the CDR3 is TGCGCCAGCAGCCATCAACTAGCGAATCAGCTAGATACGCAGTATTTT.

The chain has TRBV24-1 and TRBJ2-3; tentative D call: TRBD2 (6 bases). Germline V gene sequence: CDR1 KGHDR, CDR2 SFDVKD. V was cut by 5 bases and J by 3 bases, with 17 bases left in between. The CDR3 length is 16 residues. The CDR3 bases are TGTGCCACCAGTGGTGGCGGGGTGTTTCGAACAGATACGCAGTATTTT. This codes for CATSGGGVFRTDTQYF.

This clonotype occurred a few times. The rearrangement links TRBV10-2 to TRBJ1-1; a possible D gene is TRBD1 (5 bases). V was trimmed by 3 bases and J by 5 bases, leaving 10 bases between them. The CDR3 has 13 amino acids. CDR1 and CDR2 (germline): WSHSY, SAAADI. CDR3 nucleotides: TGCGCCAGCAGTGAAAAGGGGAGGACTGAAGCTTTCTTT. Translation gives CASSEKGRTEAFF.

Notes on this clonotype: Sequence at one end of the junction differs from germline and may be a read error. The chain is built from TRBV7-2 and TRBJ1-6; 7 nucleotides match TRBD1. This CDR3 comprises 19 residues. Germline V gives CDR1 SGHTA, CDR2 FQGNSA. The CDR3 region is CASSLGARGLSSHNSPLHF. The CDR3 nucleotides read TGTGCCAGCAGCTTAGGGGCCAGGGGGTTGAGCTCCCATAATTCACCCCTCCACTTT.

Note on this clonotype: A read error may produce the germline difference seen at one junction end. This sequence joins TRBV20-1 and TRBJ2-5, with D possibly called TRBD1 or TRBD2 (5 bases each). Germline loops: CDR1 DFQATT, CDR2 SNEGSKA (reference sequence). The length of the CDR3 is 15 residues. CDR3 region: CSATDRDANQETRYF. In nucleotides, the CDR3 is TGCAGTGCCACCGACCGGGACGCCAACCAAGAGACCCGGTACTTC.

As concerns this clonotype: Compared with germline, one end of the junction differs, possibly owing to a read error. The CDR3 DNA sequence: TGTGTCAGCAGCTTAGGGATAAGTGGGGGCAACAACTATGGCTACACCTTC. Translation: CVSSLGISGGNNYGYTF. The chain uses TRBV7-9 and TRBJ1-2, with D tentatively TRBD1 (6 bases). Germline CDR1 is SEHNR and CDR2 is FQNEAQ (reference sequence). The CDR3 length is 17 residues.

The chain uses TRBV4-3 and TRBJ2-1, with TRBD2 matching over 11 bases. The CDR3 has 16 residues. Unmatched junction bases numbered 8, after V lost 0 bases and J lost 10 bases. Germline V gene lookup returns CDR1 LGHNA and CDR2 YSLEER. The CDR3 bases are TGCGCCAGCAGCCAAGAATTACTAGCGGGAGTTCTGGAGCAGTTCTTC. This sequence encodes CASSQELLAGVLEQFF.

The rearrangement links TRBV10-2 to TRBJ2-7; TRBD1 aligns across 11 bases. The CDR3 totals 14 residues. The J segment lost 3 bases and the V segment lost 3 bases, leaving 1 base of the junction unmatched. The germline V gene has CDR1 WSHSY and CDR2 SAAADI. The CDR3: CASSDGTGGYEQYF. DNA of the CDR3: TGCGCCAGCAGTGACGGGACAGGGGGCTACGAGCAGTACTTC.